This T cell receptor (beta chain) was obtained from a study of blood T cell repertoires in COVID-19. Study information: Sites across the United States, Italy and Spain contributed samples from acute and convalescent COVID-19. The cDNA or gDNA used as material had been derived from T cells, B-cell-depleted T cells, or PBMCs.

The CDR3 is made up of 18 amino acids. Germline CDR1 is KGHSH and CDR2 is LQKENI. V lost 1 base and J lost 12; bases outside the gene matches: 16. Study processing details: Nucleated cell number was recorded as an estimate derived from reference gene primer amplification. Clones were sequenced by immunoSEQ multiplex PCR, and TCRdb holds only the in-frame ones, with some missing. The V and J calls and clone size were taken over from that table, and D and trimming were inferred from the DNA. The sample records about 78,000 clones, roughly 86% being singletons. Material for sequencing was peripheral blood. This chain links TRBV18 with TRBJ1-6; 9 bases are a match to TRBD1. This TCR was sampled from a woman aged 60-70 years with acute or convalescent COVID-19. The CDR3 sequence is CASSPLKSSDRGTKPLHF. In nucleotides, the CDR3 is TGTGCCAGCTCACCACTAAAGTCATCGGACAGGGGCACAAAACCCCTCCACTTT.